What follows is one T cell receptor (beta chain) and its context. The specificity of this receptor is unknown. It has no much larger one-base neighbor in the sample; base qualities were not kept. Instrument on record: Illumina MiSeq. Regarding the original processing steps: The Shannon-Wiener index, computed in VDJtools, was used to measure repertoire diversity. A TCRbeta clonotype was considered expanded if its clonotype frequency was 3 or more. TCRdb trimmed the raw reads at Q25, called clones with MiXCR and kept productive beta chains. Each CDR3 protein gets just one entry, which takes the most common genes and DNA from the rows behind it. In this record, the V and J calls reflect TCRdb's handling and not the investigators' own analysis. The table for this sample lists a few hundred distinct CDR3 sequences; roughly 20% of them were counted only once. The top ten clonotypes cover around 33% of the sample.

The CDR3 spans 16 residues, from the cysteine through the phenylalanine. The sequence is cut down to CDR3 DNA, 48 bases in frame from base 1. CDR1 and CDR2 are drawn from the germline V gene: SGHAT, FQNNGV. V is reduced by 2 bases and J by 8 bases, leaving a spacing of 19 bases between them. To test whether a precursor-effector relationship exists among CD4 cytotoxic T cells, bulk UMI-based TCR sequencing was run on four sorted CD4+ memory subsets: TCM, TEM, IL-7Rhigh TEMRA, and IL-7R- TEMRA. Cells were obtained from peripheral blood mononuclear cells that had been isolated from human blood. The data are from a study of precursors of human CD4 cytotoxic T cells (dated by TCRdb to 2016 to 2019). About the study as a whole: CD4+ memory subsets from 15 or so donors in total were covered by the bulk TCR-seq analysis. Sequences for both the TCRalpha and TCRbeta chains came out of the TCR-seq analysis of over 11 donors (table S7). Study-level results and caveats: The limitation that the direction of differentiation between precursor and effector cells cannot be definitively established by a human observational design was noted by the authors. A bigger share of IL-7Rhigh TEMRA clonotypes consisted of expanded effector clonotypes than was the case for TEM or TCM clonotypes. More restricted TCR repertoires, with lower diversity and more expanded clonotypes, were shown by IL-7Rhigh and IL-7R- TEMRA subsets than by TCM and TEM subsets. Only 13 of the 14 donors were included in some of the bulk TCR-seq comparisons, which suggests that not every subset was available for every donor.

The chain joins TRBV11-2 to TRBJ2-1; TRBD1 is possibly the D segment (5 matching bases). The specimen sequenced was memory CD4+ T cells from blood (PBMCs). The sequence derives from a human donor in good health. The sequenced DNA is TGTGCCAGCAGCTTAAGGCAGGGATCGGTGGGCGATGAGCAGTTCTTC. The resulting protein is CASSLRQGSVGDEQFF. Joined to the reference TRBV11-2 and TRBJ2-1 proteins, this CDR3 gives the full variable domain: EAGVAQSPRYKIIEKRQSVAFWCNPISGHATLYWYQQILGQGPKLLIQFQNNGVVDDSQLPKDRFSAERLKGVDSTLKIQPAKLEDSAVYLCASSLRQGSVGDEQFFGPGTRLTVL.